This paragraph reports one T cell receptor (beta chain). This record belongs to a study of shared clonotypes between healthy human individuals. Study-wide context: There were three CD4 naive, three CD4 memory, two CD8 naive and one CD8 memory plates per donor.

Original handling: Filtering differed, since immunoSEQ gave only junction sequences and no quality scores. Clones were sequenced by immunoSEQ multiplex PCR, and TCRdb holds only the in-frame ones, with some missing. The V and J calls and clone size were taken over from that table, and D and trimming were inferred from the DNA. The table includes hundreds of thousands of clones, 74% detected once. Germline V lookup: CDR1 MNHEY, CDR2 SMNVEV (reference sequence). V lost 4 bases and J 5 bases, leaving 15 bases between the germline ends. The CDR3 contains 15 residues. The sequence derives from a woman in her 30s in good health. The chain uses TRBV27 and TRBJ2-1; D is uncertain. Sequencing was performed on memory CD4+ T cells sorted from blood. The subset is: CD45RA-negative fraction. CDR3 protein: CASSSPLEPNNEQFF. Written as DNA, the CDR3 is TGTGCCAGCAGTTCCCCTCTGGAGCCCAACAATGAGCAGTTCTTC.